Listed here are 5 T cell receptor beta chains from one sample, sequenced in a study of beta chain features in type 1 diabetes. The sequenced template was cDNA made from the entire isolated RNA. Generated by immunoSEQ multiplex PCR, the TCRdb table keeps only in-frame clones and is missing some. The profile shows a few hundred thousand clones, 13% to 15% of them singletons. Input material: central memory CD4+ T cells from blood. The receptors were gathered from a man aged 25 to 40 in good health.

This clone was picked up one time. The chain recombines TRBV11-3 with TRBJ2-3, with D possibly being TRBD2 (7 bases). In germline, CDR1 is SGHNT, CDR2 YENEEA. V shed 3 bases and J shed 3 bases, with 13 bases lying between them. CDR3 length: 15 residues. The CDR3 DNA reads as TGTGCCAGCAGCTTGGGGGGGCTTAGGACAGATACGCAGTATTTT. It specifies CASSLGGLRTDTQYF.

V and J are TRBV5-1 and TRBJ2-2; D possibly corresponds to TRBD1 (5 bases). The germline V and J ends were trimmed by 0 bases and 5 bases, with 5 bases remaining between them. Germline assignment: CDR1 SGHRS and CDR2 YFSETQ. This CDR3 is 13 amino acids long. The CDR3 reads CASSLEGTGELFF. The DNA for the CDR3 is TGCGCCAGCAGCTTGGAGGGGACCGGGGAGCTGTTTTTT.

The J gene is TRBJ2-2, the V gene TRBV7-9; D is unresolved. CDR3 length equals 13 residues. Germline CDR1 reads SEHNR; CDR2 reads FQNEAQ (reference sequence). Trimming left V 4 bases short and J 5 bases short, with 8 bases between. CDR3 in amino acids: CASSSQITGELFF. The DNA for the CDR3 is TGTGCCAGCAGCTCCCAGATAACCGGGGAGCTGTTTTTT.

The rearrangement links TRBV7-2 to TRBJ2-5; D remains ambiguous. This CDR3 comprises 13 residues. Looked up from germline, CDR1 is SGHTA and CDR2 is FQGNSA. V was trimmed by 5 bases and J by 5 bases, leaving 12 bases between them. This CDR3 is CASSQRTSETQYF. The DNA for the CDR3 is TGTGCCAGCAGCCAAAGAACGAGTGAGACCCAGTACTTC. Full variable domain (outside the CDR3, taken from reference TRBV7-2 and TRBJ2-5): GAGVSQSPSNKVTEKGKDVELRCDPISGHTALYWYRQSLGQGLEFLIYFQGNSAPDKSGLPSDRFSAERTGGSVSTLTIQRTQQEDSAVYLCASSQRTSETQYFGPGTRLLVL.

This clone was seen a few times. The CDR3 DNA reads TGTGCCAGCAGCTTGAGACTCCCGCGGGGGGAGAGCTCCTACAATGAGCAGTTCTTC. Encoded protein: CASSLRLPRGESSYNEQFF. The rearrangement joins TRBV11-2 to TRBJ2-1, with 8 bases lining up with TRBD2. V was pared by 3 bases and J by 0 bases, with 13 bases of the junction left unmatched. The CDR3 spans 19 residues. Germline CDR1 is SGHAT and CDR2 is FQNNGV. The whole variable domain, remainder taken from reference TRBV11-2 and TRBJ2-1, is EAGVAQSPRYKIIEKRQSVAFWCNPISGHATLYWYQQILGQGPKLLIQFQNNGVVDDSQLPKDRFSAERLKGVDSTLKIQPAKLEDSAVYLCASSLRLPRGESSYNEQFFGPGTRLTVL.